The 8 T cell receptor beta chains reported below all come from one sample, sequenced in a study of Ad26.COV2.S vaccination and SARS-CoV-2 variants. This table comes from immunoSEQ multiplex PCR, and its TCRdb copy is limited to in-frame clones, with some not included. This table has roughly 420,000 clones, 89% appearing once. Indicated treatment: 15 to 20 received Ad26.COV2.S at low or high dose, single or two shots; a few received placebo; per-sample allocation not given. After the first vaccine or placebo injection, samples were drawn on day 63. The sample consisted of peripheral blood, taken in a trial of Ad26.COV2.S vaccine versus placebo. The receptors derive from a person between 18 and 65 years old who received the Ad26.COV2.S COVID-19 vaccine or a placebo.

The V gene is TRBV28, the J gene TRBJ2-7; D is uncertain. Trimming cost V 5 bases and J 4 bases, with 12 bases left between them. Per germline, CDR1 MDHEN and CDR2 SYDVKM. There are 13 residues in the CDR3. The CDR3 nucleotides are TGTGCCAGCAGTCCCCGACTCAGATACGAGCAGTACTTC. Residues: CASSPRLRYEQYF. Full variable domain (missing parts from reference TRBV28 and TRBJ2-7): DVKVTQSSRYLVKRTGEKVFLECVQDMDHENMFWYRQDPGLGLRLIYFSYDVKMKEKGDIPEGYSVSREKKERFSLILESASTNQTSMYLCASSPRLRYEQYFGPGTRLTVT.

This clone showed up many times. V is TRBV30 and J is TRBJ1-6; D is ambiguous. The CDR3 contains 11 residues. CDR1 GTSNPN and CDR2 SVGIG come from the germline V gene (reference sequence). Trimming shortened V by 0 bases and J by 10 bases, and 4 bases separated the two germline ends. As DNA, the CDR3 is TGTGCCTGGAGTGTAGGGTCACCCCTCCACTTT. Residues: CAWSVGSPLHF.

A single count supports this clone. The chain has TRBV5-4 and TRBJ2-7; 10 bases fit TRBD1. The V gene's germline CDR1 is SGHNT and CDR2 YYREEE (reference sequence). V lost 4 bases to trimming and J lost 2 bases; unmatched junction nucleotides: 3. The length of the CDR3 is 14 residues. The CDR3 DNA reads TGTGCCAGCAGCAAGGACAGGGGGACCTACGAGCAGTACGTC. Amino acids: CASSKDRGTYEQYV.

This clone is a singleton in its sample. The chain couples TRBV18 to TRBJ2-7; 12 bases are shared with TRBD1. Losses at the gene ends were 3 bases for V and 9 bases for J; bases not matched to a gene: 9. The CDR3 runs 15 residues. Germline V gives CDR1 KGHSH, CDR2 LQKENI. For the CDR3, the DNA is TGTGCCAGCTCACCTTCACCGGGACAGGGGGCTGTGCAGTACGTC. Translating gives CASSPSPGQGAVQYV.

The J gene is TRBJ1-4, the V gene TRBV18; 7 positions agree with TRBD1. The CDR3 is 15 residues long. Germline values: CDR1 KGHSH, CDR2 LQKENI. After removal of 6 bases from V and 8 bases from J, the junction contained 12 bases not matched to a gene. The CDR3 sequence: CASSQRARGEEKLFF. DNA of the CDR3: TGTGCCAGCTCCCAACGGGCCAGGGGGGAAGAAAAACTGTTTTTT.

The chain carries TRBV24-1 and TRBJ1-2, with D tentatively TRBD1 (6 bases). V was pared by 0 bases and J by 4 bases, with 11 bases between. The CDR3 loop spans 15 amino acids. From germline, CDR1 is KGHDR and CDR2 SFDVKD. The CDR3 is CATSDLQGGSYGYTF. The CDR3, as DNA: TGTGCCACCAGTGATTTGCAAGGGGGAAGCTATGGCTACACCTTC.

Written as DNA, the CDR3 is TGTGCCACCAGCAGAGGCGTACAGGTTTTGGGAAACGAGCAGTACTTC. Translated: CATSRGVQVLGNEQYF. This rearrangement joins TRBV15 to TRBJ2-7, with D perhaps matching TRBD1 (5 bases). CDR1 LNHNV and CDR2 YYDKDF come from the germline V gene (reference sequence). The length of the CDR3 is 16 residues. V shed 1 base and J shed 5 bases, with 18 bases lying between them. Drawing the rest from reference TRBV15 and TRBJ2-7, the complete variable domain is DAMVIQNPRYQVTQFGKPVTLSCSQTLNHNVMYWYQQKSSQAPKLLFHYYDKDFNNEADTPDNFQSRRPNTSFCFLDIRSPGLGDTAMYLCATSRGVQVLGNEQYFGPGTRLTVT.

This clone was detected only once. The J gene is TRBJ1-2, the V gene TRBV25-1; weak D call: TRBD1 (5 bases). Germline values: CDR1 MGHDK, CDR2 SYGVNS. The V end was cut by 1 base, the J end by 6 bases, with 9 bases between. The CDR3 runs to 13 residues. The CDR3 region is CASSEWGGNGYTF. The CDR3, as DNA: TGTGCCAGCAGTGAATGGGGGGGAAATGGCTACACCTTC.